This TCR beta chain was sequenced during a study of T cells in Graves' hyperthyroidism and ophthalmopathy (dated by TCRdb to the late 2010s). With regard to the full study: Peripheral blood was collected at initial diagnosis, before any treatment. To identify distinguishing TCR V-J signatures, a discovery cohort of around 98 patients was used, comprising fewer than 45 with Graves' ophthalmopathy and 57 with stable Graves' hyperthyroidism. Thyroid tissue and blood T-cell repertoires from about six Graves' hyperthyroidism patients were also compared in the study. Whether ophthalmopathy could be predicted prospectively was tested in an independent validation cohort made up of about 18 hyperthyroidism patients plus 17 patients who later progressed to ophthalmopathy. The paper describes TCR Vbeta CDR3 sequencing of 120 to 150 peripheral blood samples, made up of 43 ophthalmopathy patients, more than 70 hyperthyroidism patients and roughly 17 progressor patients. The approximately 98 discovery patients were randomly divided into training and test sets at a 7:3 ratio. After blood sampling, hyperthyroidism patients were treated with methimazole at a starting dose of 30 mg daily, and ophthalmopathy patients were treated with high-dose intravenous methylprednisolone.

Overall results and qualifications from the work: Blood samples also contained most of the expanded thyroid clonotypes (frequency above 0.001), which suggests that blood repertoires may reflect thyroid immune responses. In cross-validation, a model built on a 13 V-J signature told ophthalmopathy apart from stable hyperthyroidism with approximately 90% sensitivity and approximately 81% specificity, and in testing the same model reached 80%/75%. No statistical method was used to set the sample size in advance, and investigators knew the group allocation. In validation, the model predicted progression to ophthalmopathy a median of about 6.8 months before onset, with roughly 70% sensitivity and 72.22% specificity.

TCR beta CDR3 regions were amplified from RNA transcripts. The first round of RT-PCR for the TCR CDR3 was performed with the HTBI primer set and the Qiagen OneStep RT-PCR kit. Libraries were constructed in a second round of multiplex PCR, after which size selection and purification were carried out. Paired-end sequencing of the libraries was performed with 100 bp reads on an Illumina HiSeq2000. In the original analysis: SOAPnuke was used to process the raw data, removing reads that contained adapters or uncalled bases, had a mean Phred below 15, or lacked an exact match to the constant primer or identifier. COPE v1.2.5 was used to merge high-quality paired reads, and clonotypes were defined as unique nucleotide sequences. MiTCR v1.1 was used to align the clonotypes against IMGT TRBV, TRBD and TRBJ reference segments. Only V-J combinations with frequency above 0.0001, covering about 99% of repertoires, were analysed. The TCS score was defined as the ratio of F50 (clonal expansion) to E x V (chaos), calculated using BLOSUM62-based TCRdist between CDR3 peptides within each V-J. Welch's t-statistics and random forest reduced fewer than 600 V-J features to around 14, which were used in a naive Bayes classifier (R e1071). TCRdb reprocessed the public reads (quality trimming at Q25 with fastp, clone calling with MiXCR) and kept in-frame beta chains. Every distinct CDR3 protein forms one entry, paired with its most common genes and DNA. The V and J calls, along with clone size, are taken from TCRdb and not from the paper's own processing. The sample has a few hundred thousand distinct CDR3 sequences on record, under 20% of them singletons. Approximately 16% of the sample is taken by the ten largest.

This clonotype was observed at least ten times. Its antigen has not been determined. Base-call qualities are not available, and no considerably larger clone is one nucleotide away. In the ophthalmopathy patients, disease was moderately to severely active, with a Clinical Activity Score of 3 or more, a NOSPECS grade of 4 or more, and a duration of less than 3 months. Any patient with an uncontrolled infection, another autoimmune disease, pregnancy or lactation was excluded. Clinical symptoms, serum thyroxine and TRAb, thyroid ultrasound, and orbital computed tomography formed the basis for the diagnoses. PBMCs were separated from roughly 10 ml of fresh peripheral blood using Ficoll-Paque density gradient centrifugation. Total RNA was extracted with Trizol reagent, and quality was checked on an Agilent 2100 Bioanalyzer. The sample consisted of blood. The sequence derives from a woman under 30 with Graves' ophthalmopathy.

CDR3 protein: CASSPPAAHGVYEQYF. The DNA reads TGTGCCAGCAGCCCCCCTGCCGCCCATGGGGTCTACGAGCAGTACTTC. The rearranged chain carries TRBV7-9 and TRBJ2-7, with the D gene not clear enough to name. The CDR3 starts with the cysteine, ends with the phenylalanine, and has 16 residues. Only the CDR3 portion is preserved as DNA: 48 bases, with reading frame beginning at the first base. CDR1 and CDR2 (SEHNR, FQNEAQ) derive from the germline V gene (reference sequence). V and J are truncated by 5 bases and 3 bases respectively, leaving an intervening sequence of 20 bases.